Listed below are T cell receptor beta chains from one sample, sequenced in a study of CD8 T cells in ankylosing spondylitis. TCRdb re-called the 5' RACE reads through MiXCR, storing one row per CDR3 protein. The sample records about 300,000 distinct CDR3 sequences, about 20% being singletons. Sequencing was carried out using blood, either unsorted or a sorted T cell fraction (not recorded which). These receptors originate from a female donor with ankylosing spondylitis or in good health (not recorded which). CDR3s include the opening cysteine and the closing phenylalanine or tryptophan. The D gene is left open where the match is weak. The size entry is marked missing in some rows and otherwise reads once, few, many or a size class.

J gene: TRBJ1-1; clone size: .; V gene: TRBV29-1; D gene: .; CDR3 protein: CSGGRMNTEAFF; CDR3 DNA: TGCAGCGGGGGACGGATGAACACTGAAGCTTTCTTT
J gene: TRBJ2-3; clone size: .; V gene: TRBV20-1; D gene: TRBD2; CDR3 protein: CSARDVALAGVGDTQYF; CDR3 DNA: TGCAGTGCTAGAGATGTAGCACTAGCGGGAGTTGGGGATACGCAGTATTTT
J gene: TRBJ2-3; clone size: many; V gene: TRBV29-1; D gene: .; CDR3 protein: CSVDRGDTQYF; CDR3 DNA: TGCAGCGTTGACAGGGGAGATACGCAGTATTTT
J gene: TRBJ2-5; clone size: once; V gene: TRBV12-5; D gene: TRBD1; CDR3 protein: CASGPGQGGETQYF; CDR3 DNA: TGTGCTAGTGGGCCGGGACAGGGCGGGGAGACCCAGTACTTC
J gene: TRBJ1-1; clone size: few; V gene: TRBV12-3/TRBV12-4; D gene: TRBD1; CDR3 protein: CASGVTGGSDEAFF; CDR3 DNA: TGTGCCAGCGGGGTGACAGGGGGCAGCGATGAAGCTTTCTTT
J gene: TRBJ1-2; clone size: .; V gene: TRBV29-1; D gene: .; CDR3 protein: CSVEKGESYGYTF; CDR3 DNA: TGCAGCGTTGAAAAAGGGGAATCCTATGGCTACACCTTC
J gene: TRBJ2-2; clone size: few; V gene: TRBV10-3; D gene: .; CDR3 protein: CAITWTLTGELFF; CDR3 DNA: TGTGCCATCACCTGGACCCTAACCGGGGAGCTGTTTTTT
J gene: TRBJ1-2; clone size: many; V gene: TRBV29-1; D gene: .; CDR3 protein: CSVEGDDYGYTF; CDR3 DNA: TGCAGCGTTGAAGGGGACGACTATGGCTACACCTTC
J gene: TRBJ2-1; clone size: few; V gene: TRBV9; D gene: .; CDR3 protein: CASSPGHLYNEQFF; CDR3 DNA: TGTGCCAGCAGCCCAGGTCACCTCTACAATGAGCAGTTCTTC
J gene: TRBJ2-7; clone size: few; V gene: TRBV2; D gene: .; CDR3 protein: CASRVDSYEQYF; CDR3 DNA: TGTGCCAGCAGGGTTGACTCCTACGAGCAGTACTTC
J gene: TRBJ2-6; clone size: .; V gene: TRBV6-5; D gene: .; CDR3 protein: CASSNPRLISGANVLTF; CDR3 DNA: TGTGCCAGCAGTAACCCCAGGCTTATCAGCGGGGCCAACGTCCTGACTTTC
J gene: TRBJ2-5; clone size: .; V gene: TRBV7-8; D gene: .; CDR3 protein: CASSLRSEKTQYF; CDR3 DNA: TGTGCCAGCAGCTTAAGGTCGGAGAAGACCCAGTACTTC
J gene: TRBJ1-5; clone size: .; V gene: TRBV2; D gene: .; CDR3 protein: CASQGFLDQPQHF; CDR3 DNA: TGTGCCAGTCAGGGTTTCTTAGATCAGCCCCAGCATTTT
J gene: TRBJ2-5; clone size: .; V gene: TRBV5-1; D gene: .; CDR3 protein: CASSLEGARGNMETQYF; CDR3 DNA: TGCGCCAGCAGCTTGGAGGGCGCTAGAGGGAATATGGAGACCCAGTACTTC
J gene: TRBJ1-2; clone size: few; V gene: TRBV24-1; D gene: TRBD1; CDR3 protein: CATSGTGTGGWNGYTF; CDR3 DNA: TGTGCCACCAGTGGGACGGGGACAGGGGGCTGGAATGGCTACACCTTC
J gene: TRBJ2-3; clone size: few; V gene: TRBV10-3; D gene: TRBD2; CDR3 protein: CAISEPSGRTDTQYF; CDR3 DNA: TGTGCCATCAGTGAACCGAGCGGGAGGACAGATACGCAGTATTTT
J gene: TRBJ2-7; clone size: many; V gene: TRBV29-1; D gene: .; CDR3 protein: CSVWTGSYEQYF; CDR3 DNA: TGCAGCGTCTGGACTGGTTCCTACGAGCAGTACTTC
J gene: TRBJ2-5; clone size: .; V gene: TRBV20-1; D gene: TRBD2; CDR3 protein: CSARTSSGRGKETQYF; CDR3 DNA: TGCAGTGCTAGAACATCTAGCGGGAGAGGGAAAGAGACCCAGTACTTC
J gene: TRBJ2-7; clone size: .; V gene: TRBV28; D gene: .; CDR3 protein: CASSFGVGALSSYEQYF; CDR3 DNA: TGTGCCAGCAGTTTTGGTGTGGGGGCCCTGAGCTCCTACGAGCAGTACTTC
J gene: TRBJ2-3; clone size: few; V gene: TRBV2; D gene: .; CDR3 protein: CASSDGGAEDTQYF; CDR3 DNA: TGTGCCAGCAGTGACGGGGGCGCGGAAGATACGCAGTATTTT
J gene: TRBJ1-1; clone size: .; V gene: TRBV12-5; D gene: TRBD1; CDR3 protein: CASGLPTGVTEAFF; CDR3 DNA: TGTGCTAGTGGTTTGCCGACAGGGGTAACTGAAGCTTTCTTT
J gene: TRBJ2-3; clone size: .; V gene: TRBV9; D gene: TRBD1; CDR3 protein: CASSVVPGGNRDTQYF; CDR3 DNA: TGTGCCAGCAGCGTAGTTCCAGGGGGAAATAGGGATACGCAGTATTTT
J gene: TRBJ2-3; clone size: .; V gene: TRBV28; D gene: .; CDR3 protein: CASSFTGQDTQYF; CDR3 DNA: TGTGCCAGCAGTTTTACAGGGCAAGATACGCAGTATTTT
J gene: TRBJ2-7; clone size: .; V gene: TRBV10-2; D gene: .; CDR3 protein: CASSWRGNSYEQYF; CDR3 DNA: TGCGCCAGCAGTTGGAGGGGGAACAGCTACGAGCAGTACTTC
J gene: TRBJ2-5; clone size: .; V gene: TRBV9; D gene: TRBD2; CDR3 protein: CASSVGAGGPKETQYF; CDR3 DNA: TGTGCCAGCAGCGTAGGAGCGGGAGGCCCAAAAGAGACCCAGTACTTC
J gene: TRBJ2-5; clone size: few; V gene: TRBV29-1; D gene: .; CDR3 protein: CSAAGAEETQYF; CDR3 DNA: TGCAGCGCAGCGGGCGCTGAAGAGACCCAGTACTTC
J gene: TRBJ2-3; clone size: .; V gene: TRBV6-1; D gene: TRBD2; CDR3 protein: CASSTSSGSPDTQYF; CDR3 DNA: TGTGCCAGCAGTACATCTAGCGGGAGCCCAGATACGCAGTATTTT
J gene: TRBJ2-1; clone size: .; V gene: TRBV20-1; D gene: TRBD2; CDR3 protein: CSAYSGTSGNNEQFF; CDR3 DNA: TGCAGTGCTTACTCCGGGACTAGCGGGAACAATGAGCAGTTCTTC
J gene: TRBJ1-1; clone size: .; V gene: TRBV4-3; D gene: .; CDR3 protein: CASSPGPLIPEAFF; CDR3 DNA: TGCGCCAGCAGCCCCGGACCCCTAATTCCTGAAGCTTTCTTT
J gene: TRBJ2-1; clone size: many; V gene: TRBV7-2; D gene: .; CDR3 protein: CASSLQERQFF; CDR3 DNA: TGTGCCAGCAGCTTACAGGAACGGCAGTTCTTC
J gene: TRBJ1-1; clone size: few; V gene: TRBV6-5; D gene: .; CDR3 protein: CASSFSRVNTEAFF; CDR3 DNA: TGTGCCAGCAGTTTCTCCAGGGTGAACACTGAAGCTTTCTTT
J gene: TRBJ2-3; clone size: once; V gene: TRBV10-3; D gene: TRBD2; CDR3 protein: CAISTGLASTDTQYF; CDR3 DNA: TGTGCCATATCAACAGGACTAGCGTCCACAGATACGCAGTATTTT
J gene: TRBJ1-1; clone size: few; V gene: TRBV6-2/TRBV6-3; D gene: .; CDR3 protein: CASSYPLLQRMNTEAFF; CDR3 DNA: TGTGCCAGCAGTTACCCCCTTTTGCAACGGATGAACACTGAAGCTTTCTTT
J gene: TRBJ2-2; clone size: .; V gene: TRBV7-2; D gene: .; CDR3 protein: CASSITVTGELFF; CDR3 DNA: TGTGCCAGCAGCATTACTGTCACCGGGGAGCTGTTTTTT
J gene: TRBJ2-1; clone size: few; V gene: TRBV30; D gene: .; CDR3 protein: CAWSQAGSSYNEQFF; CDR3 DNA: TGTGCCTGGAGTCAGGCAGGAAGCTCCTACAATGAGCAGTTCTTC
J gene: TRBJ2-1; clone size: few; V gene: TRBV3-1; D gene: .; CDR3 protein: CASSQEEVRQQFF; CDR3 DNA: TGTGCCAGCAGCCAAGAGGAAGTACGACAGCAGTTCTTC
J gene: TRBJ2-1; clone size: many; V gene: TRBV5-6; D gene: TRBD2; CDR3 protein: CASSLAGTRVHNEQFF; CDR3 DNA: TGTGCCAGCAGCTTGGCCGGGACTAGAGTCCACAATGAGCAGTTCTTC
J gene: TRBJ2-7; clone size: many; V gene: TRBV12-3/TRBV12-4; D gene: TRBD2; CDR3 protein: CASSLAGGIYEQYF; CDR3 DNA: TGTGCCAGCAGTTTAGCGGGAGGGATATACGAGCAGTACTTC
J gene: TRBJ1-1; clone size: .; V gene: TRBV11-2; D gene: .; CDR3 protein: CASSPRRRGGTEAFF; CDR3 DNA: TGTGCCAGCAGCCCCCGCAGGCGCGGGGGTACTGAAGCTTTCTTT
J gene: TRBJ2-1; clone size: .; V gene: TRBV25-1; D gene: .; CDR3 protein: CATSQVFENRFF; CDR3 DNA: TGTGCCACCTCACAGGTTTTTGAAAATCGGTTCTTC
J gene: TRBJ2-6; clone size: few; V gene: TRBV11-2; D gene: TRBD2; CDR3 protein: CASSLVTSGVSGANVLTF; CDR3 DNA: TGTGCCAGCAGCTTAGTGACTAGCGGCGTCTCTGGGGCCAACGTCCTGACTTTC
J gene: TRBJ2-7; clone size: once; V gene: TRBV6-6; D gene: .; CDR3 protein: CASSLVISGVQQYF; CDR3 DNA: TGTGCCAGCAGTCTAGTAATCTCGGGGGTACAGCAGTACTTC
J gene: TRBJ2-3; clone size: few; V gene: TRBV7-2; D gene: TRBD2; CDR3 protein: CASRRDGRAADTQYF; CDR3 DNA: TGTGCCAGCAGAAGAGACGGGAGGGCCGCAGATACGCAGTATTTT
J gene: TRBJ2-1; clone size: many; V gene: TRBV29-1; D gene: .; CDR3 protein: CSALPRSYNEQFF; CDR3 DNA: TGCAGCGCGCTCCCACGCTCCTACAATGAGCAGTTCTTC
J gene: TRBJ2-7; clone size: .; V gene: TRBV3-1; D gene: TRBD1; CDR3 protein: CASSPGTVDEQYF; CDR3 DNA: TGTGCCAGCAGCCCCGGGACAGTAGACGAGCAGTACTTC
J gene: TRBJ2-3; clone size: .; V gene: TRBV3-1; D gene: .; CDR3 protein: CASSMYGSHTDTQYF; CDR3 DNA: TGTGCCAGCAGCATGTACGGGAGCCACACAGATACGCAGTATTTT
J gene: TRBJ2-1; clone size: few; V gene: TRBV5-4; D gene: .; CDR3 protein: CASSLDWNEQFF; CDR3 DNA: TGTGCCAGCAGCTTGGACTGGAATGAGCAGTTCTTC
J gene: TRBJ2-5; clone size: few; V gene: TRBV18; D gene: .; CDR3 protein: CASSSGQTEETQYF; CDR3 DNA: TGTGCCAGCTCATCAGGACAGACCGAAGAGACCCAGTACTTC
J gene: TRBJ2-7; clone size: .; V gene: TRBV15; D gene: .; CDR3 protein: CATSLGGGTGQYEQYF; CDR3 DNA: TGTGCCACCAGCCTCGGGGGGGGGACAGGGCAATACGAGCAGTACTTC
J gene: TRBJ2-5; clone size: many; V gene: TRBV29-1; D gene: .; CDR3 protein: CSVGLGPQGETQYF; CDR3 DNA: TGCAGCGTTGGGTTGGGGCCCCAGGGGGAGACCCAGTACTTC
J gene: TRBJ2-7; clone size: few; V gene: TRBV5-1; D gene: .; CDR3 protein: CASRPAGSYEQYF; CDR3 DNA: TGCGCCAGCAGACCGGCAGGTTCCTACGAGCAGTACTTC
J gene: TRBJ2-7; clone size: few; V gene: TRBV6-5; D gene: .; CDR3 protein: CASSYGPAHNHEQYF; CDR3 DNA: TGTGCCAGCAGTTACGGGCCAGCCCATAACCACGAGCAGTACTTC
J gene: TRBJ2-7; clone size: many; V gene: TRBV12-3/TRBV12-4; D gene: .; CDR3 protein: CASSFQGYEQYF; CDR3 DNA: TGTGCCAGCAGTTTTCAGGGTTACGAGCAGTACTTC